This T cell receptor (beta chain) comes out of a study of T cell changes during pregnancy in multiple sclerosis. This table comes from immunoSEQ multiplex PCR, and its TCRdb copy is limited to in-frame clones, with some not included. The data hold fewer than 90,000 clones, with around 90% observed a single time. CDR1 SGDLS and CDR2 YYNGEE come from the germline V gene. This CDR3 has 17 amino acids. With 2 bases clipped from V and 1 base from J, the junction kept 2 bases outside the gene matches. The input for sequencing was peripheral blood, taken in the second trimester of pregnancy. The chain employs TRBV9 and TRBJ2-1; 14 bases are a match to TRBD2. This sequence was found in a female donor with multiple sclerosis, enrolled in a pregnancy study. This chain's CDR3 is CASSVGTSGGSYNEQFF. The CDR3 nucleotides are TGTGCCAGCAGCGTTGGGACTAGCGGGGGTTCCTACAATGAGCAGTTCTTC.